This is a list of T cell receptor beta chains from one sample in a study of T-cell memory formation after mild COVID-19. Each CDR3 protein is one row after TCRdb ran MiXCR on the 5' RACE reads. Of roughly 250,000 distinct CDR3 sequences in the sample, roughly 15% were seen once. Sequenced material: PBMCs or a T cell subset sorted from them (not recorded which). All receptors derive from a man in his late teens or twenties who had mild COVID-19 (a few samples of this study predate the infection). Cell type and time point are not known. Both conserved end residues are part of each CDR3. Fields, in order: D gene, J gene, V gene, CDR3 length, clone size, CDR3 protein, CDR3 DNA. A D gene is named only where the DNA matches it firmly. Clone size is not always given. Where it is, it says once, few, many or a class for expanded clones.

- | TRBJ2-5 | TRBV4-1 | 15 | - | CASSQRGTPLETQYF | TGCGCCAGCAGCCAGAGAGGGACCCCGCTAGAGACCCAGTACTTC
- | TRBJ1-6 | TRBV5-8 | 13 | - | CASSGGYNSPLHF | TGTGCCAGCAGCGGGGGGTATAATTCACCCCTCCACTTT
- | TRBJ2-2 | TRBV3-1 | 16 | - | CASTRYRGGSTGELFF | TGTGCCAGCACCCGGTACAGGGGAGGGAGCACCGGGGAGCTGTTTTTT
- | TRBJ1-5 | TRBV24-1 | 14 | - | CATSDSGWDQPQHF | TGTGCCACCAGTGATTCAGGGTGGGATCAGCCCCAGCATTTT
- | TRBJ1-5 | TRBV12-3/TRBV12-4 | 14 | - | CASMGRVSNQPQHF | TGTGCCAGCATGGGGAGGGTGAGCAATCAGCCCCAGCATTTT
- | TRBJ1-5 | TRBV6-2/TRBV6-3 | 14 | few | CASSYISGNQPQHF | TGTGCCAGCAGTTACATTTCGGGGAATCAGCCCCAGCATTTT
- | TRBJ2-1 | TRBV15 | 14 | few | CATSRQSFLAGQFF | TGTGCCACCAGCAGACAGTCCTTTCTGGCCGGGCAGTTCTTC
TRBD1 | TRBJ1-2 | TRBV5-6 | 12 | many | CASRFGTGGYTF | TGTGCCAGCAGATTCGGGACAGGTGGCTACACCTTC
TRBD2 | TRBJ2-3 | TRBV4-1 | 17 | few | CASSRGTSGFPTDTQYF | TGCGCCAGCAGCCGAGGGACTAGCGGGTTCCCCACAGATACGCAGTATTTT
- | TRBJ2-3 | TRBV4-2 | 15 | - | CASSKEGSSTDTQYF | TGTGCCAGCAGCAAAGAGGGAAGTAGCACAGATACGCAGTATTTT
- | TRBJ1-5 | TRBV7-2 | 15 | - | CASTLDGGMNQPQHF | TGTGCCAGCACCCTGGACGGGGGGATGAATCAGCCCCAGCATTTT
TRBD1 | TRBJ2-3 | TRBV24-1 | 15 | - | CATSDGGQGPDTQYF | TGTGCCACCAGTGATGGGGGACAGGGGCCAGATACGCAGTATTTT
TRBD2 | TRBJ2-7 | TRBV5-4 | 12 | many | CASSIDGREQYF | TGTGCCAGCAGCATCGACGGGAGGGAGCAGTACTTC
- | TRBJ2-5 | TRBV15 | 12 | - | CATSRERETQYF | TGTGCCACCAGCAGAGAACGGGAGACCCAGTACTTC
TRBD1 | TRBJ1-2 | TRBV7-2 | 15 | many | CASSSRWDRAHGYTF | TGTGCCAGCAGCTCGCGGTGGGACAGGGCCCATGGCTACACCTTC
- | TRBJ1-2 | TRBV5-1 | 16 | few | CASSLTPGHGYDGYTF | TGCGCCAGCAGCTTGACTCCGGGACATGGCTATGATGGCTACACCTTC
- | TRBJ1-1 | TRBV5-6 | 15 | few | CASSGWGRWNTEAFF | TGTGCCAGCTCGGGGTGGGGGCGGTGGAACACTGAAGCTTTCTTT
TRBD1 | TRBJ1-6 | TRBV7-2 | 14 | - | CASSRGTENSPLHF | TGTGCCAGCAGCAGAGGGACAGAGAATTCACCCCTCCACTTT
- | TRBJ1-1 | TRBV5-6 | 12 | - | CASSLGPFEAFF | TGTGCCAGCAGCTTGGGTCCCTTCGAAGCTTTCTTT
- | TRBJ2-5 | TRBV15 | 14 | few | CATSRAGMGETQYF | TGTGCCACCAGCAGAGCTGGGATGGGAGAGACCCAGTACTTC
- | TRBJ2-5 | TRBV6-2/TRBV6-3 | 13 | - | CASSSWGKETQYF | TGTGCCAGCTCCTCGTGGGGAAAAGAGACCCAGTACTTC
- | TRBJ2-1 | TRBV7-2 | 13 | many | CASSPASRDEQFF | TGTGCCAGCAGCCCCGCCAGCCGGGATGAGCAGTTCTTC
- | TRBJ2-2 | TRBV7-2 | 15 | many | CASSSGLPKAGELFF | TGTGCCAGCAGCTCCGGGCTCCCCAAGGCCGGGGAGCTGTTTTTT
- | TRBJ1-1 | TRBV10-3 | 17 | - | CAAWEGSAGVPRDEAFF | TGTGCCGCATGGGAGGGATCTGCAGGCGTCCCGAGGGATGAAGCTTTCTTT
TRBD1 | TRBJ2-3 | TRBV28 | 16 | - | CASSSPGTDDTDTQYF | TGTGCCAGCAGTTCTCCCGGGACAGATGACACAGATACGCAGTATTTT